The 23 T cell receptor beta chains below were found in one sample sequenced in a study of PD-1 blockade in classical Hodgkin lymphoma. Sequencing was performed with immunoSEQ multiplex PCR; in TCRdb, only in-frame clones are kept and a portion is missing. This sample has around 6,000 clones; approximately 81% occur once, and the top ten carry roughly 3.6%. Each and every patient relapsed after autologous stem cell transplantation, and patients got differing brentuximab vedotin exposure. Negative magnetic selection isolated CD4+ T cells from thawed PBMCs. The sequencing here drew on CD4+ T cells from blood, taken at baseline. The receptors here all came from a human donor with classical Hodgkin lymphoma.

This chain links TRBV5-4 with TRBJ1-3; D gene ambiguous. This CDR3 is 13 amino acids long. The ends were cut back, 0 bases at V and 1 base at J, with 2 bases in the middle. Germline V gene data show CDR1 as SGHNT and CDR2 as YYREEE (reference sequence). The CDR3 coding sequence is TGTGCCAGCAGCTTGGGGTCTGGAAACACCATATATTTT. Its protein product is CASSLGSGNTIYF. Complete variable domain (other parts from reference TRBV5-4 and TRBJ1-3): ETGVTQSPTHLIKTRGQQVTLRCSSQSGHNTVSWYQQALGQGPQFIFQYYREEENGRGNFPPRFSGLQFPNYSSELNVNALELDDSALYLCASSLGSGNTIYFGEGSWLTVV.

The chain recombines TRBV11-2 with TRBJ2-5, with D tentatively TRBD1 (6 bases). The better agreement between TRBJ2-7 and the DNA end casts doubt on the J call. Germline V gene sequence: CDR1 SGHAT, CDR2 FQNNGV. This CDR3 contains 13 residues. CDR3: CASSRDTSYEQYF. CDR3 nucleotides: TGTGCCAGCAGCCGGGACACCTCCTACGAGCAGTACTTC.

The chain combines TRBV6-4 with TRBJ2-1; 8 nucleotides match TRBD2. Per germline, CDR1 MRHNA and CDR2 SNTAGT. The CDR3 has 16 residues. After removal of 1 base from V and 5 bases from J, the junction contained 7 bases not matched to a gene. CDR3 coding DNA: TGTGCCAGCAGTGACTGGGCGGGGGGCGGTCACAATGAGCAGTTCTTC. Translation gives CASSDWAGGGHNEQFF.

The chain links TRBV19 to TRBJ2-1; weak D call: TRBD2 (7 bases). The CDR3 sequence is 14 residues long. With 1 base removed from V and 8 bases from J, the gap between germline ends came to 12 bases. The V gene's germline CDR1 is LNHDA and CDR2 SQIVND (reference sequence). In nucleotides, the CDR3 is TGTGCCAGTAGTATAGGGGGGGGCAGGGATGAGCAGTTCTTC. It yields the protein CASSIGGGRDEQFF.

The J gene is TRBJ2-7, the V gene TRBV6-6; 7 nucleotides agree with TRBD1. With 2 bases clipped from V and 1 base from J, the junction kept 2 bases outside the gene matches. The CDR3 sequence is 14 residues long. Germline CDR1 reads MNHNY; CDR2 reads SVGAGI (reference sequence). CDR3 nucleotide sequence: TGTGCCAGCAGTTACCCAGGGGGTTCCTACGAGCAGTACTTC. Its protein product is CASSYPGGSYEQYF.

The chain uses TRBV28 and TRBJ1-2; the D gene is possibly TRBD1 (5 bases). CDR1 is MDHEN and CDR2 is SYDVKM in the germline V gene. This CDR3 is built from 14 residues. V was cut by 7 bases and J by 1 base, with 13 bases left in between. The CDR3 reads CASTPYQGNYGYTF. In DNA, the CDR3 is TGTGCCAGCACCCCCTACCAGGGTAACTATGGCTACACCTTC.

The chain carries TRBV5-1 and TRBJ1-1; TRBD1 agrees at 8 bases. The germline V gene has CDR1 SGHRS and CDR2 YFSETQ. The CDR3 consists of 14 residues. The trim removed 3 bases at V and 3 bases at J, leaving 4 bases unmatched. CDR3 loop: CASSSRTGYTEAFF. The CDR3 DNA is TGCGCCAGCAGCTCACGGACAGGGTACACTGAAGCTTTCTTT.

This clone was detected only a few times. The chain recombines TRBV2 with TRBJ1-2; 8 nucleotides line up with TRBD1. The germline gives CDR1 SNHLY, CDR2 FYNNEI. V lost 3 bases to trimming and J lost 7 bases; unmatched junction nucleotides: 7. The CDR3 sequence is 14 residues long. In nucleotides, the CDR3 is TGTGCCAGCAGTGAGGCAAACAGGGGGGGTGGCTACACCTTC. It is translated as CASSEANRGGGYTF.

This chain links TRBV19 with TRBJ2-3; TRBD1 or TRBD2 may be the D gene (5 bases each). V lost 11 bases and J 5 bases, leaving 11 bases between the germline ends. From germline, CDR1 is LNHDA and CDR2 SQIVND (reference sequence). This CDR3 contains 11 residues. In DNA, the CDR3 is TGTGCCTCTGGGACGGGAGATACGCAGTATTTT. This encodes CASGTGDTQYF.

This sequence joins TRBV7-9 and TRBJ2-1; TRBD2 matches at 7 bases. Germline V gene lookup returns CDR1 SEHNR and CDR2 FQNEAQ (reference sequence). The V gene end was trimmed by 2 bases and the J gene end by 3 bases; junction bases not matched to a gene: 4. CDR3 length equals 15 residues. The CDR3 DNA follows: TGTGCCAGCAGCTTACTAGCGGCAAACTACAATGAGCAGTTCTTC. Protein product: CASSLLAANYNEQFF.

The gene calls are TRBV27 and TRBJ2-7; 8 bases align to TRBD1. Germline CDR1 and CDR2: MNHEY and SMNVEV (reference sequence). CDR3 length equals 13 residues. With V trimmed by 6 bases and J by 2 bases, 3 bases remained unmatched. The CDR3 loop is CASSGQGTYEQYF. The CDR3, as DNA: TGTGCCAGCAGCGGACAGGGAACCTACGAGCAGTACTTC.

The chain joins TRBV28 to TRBJ2-7, with a weak D call TRBD2 (5 bases). The germline CDR1 and CDR2 sequences are MDHEN and SYDVKM. V gave up 7 bases and J gave up 7 bases, with 20 bases separating them. This CDR3 spans 14 amino acids. The CDR3 region is CASTAPGWTWEQYF. CDR3 nucleotide sequence: TGTGCCAGCACCGCACCGGGGTGGACGTGGGAGCAGTACTTC.

The chain couples TRBV4-2 to TRBJ2-3; D may be TRBD2 (5 bases). Germline values: CDR1 LGHNA, CDR2 YNFKEQ. The V end was cut by 0 bases, the J end by 6 bases, with 13 bases between. The CDR3 loop spans 15 amino acids. The CDR3 loop reads CASSQDRDRPDTQYF. The DNA of the CDR3 is TGTGCCAGCAGCCAAGATCGGGATAGACCCGATACGCAGTATTTT.

In nucleotides, the CDR3 is TGTGCCACAGGGACAGGGATGACAGATACGCAGTATTTT. This encodes CATGTGMTDTQYF. The chain employs TRBV10-3 and TRBJ2-3; 9 positions agree with TRBD1. Trimming removed 10 bases from V and 3 bases from J; junction bases left unmatched: 5. The V gene's germline CDR1 is ENHRY and CDR2 SYGVKD. The CDR3 sequence is 13 residues long.

The CDR3 coding sequence is TGCAGTGCTGCGGGGGCCCACGAGCAGTACTTC. The encoded protein is CSAAGAHEQYF. V usage is TRBV20-1 and J usage is TRBJ2-7, with D possibly matching TRBD2 (7 bases). This CDR3 is built from 11 residues. CDR1 and CDR2 from the germline V gene are DFQATT and SNEGSKA (reference sequence). Between the trimmed V and J ends, which lost 5 bases and 5 bases, there was a span of 10 bases.

The sample holds a few counts of this clone. The gene calls are TRBV2 and TRBJ2-7, with TRBD1 as a possible D gene (7 bases). The CDR3 totals 14 residues. The V and J ends lost 6 bases and 0 bases respectively, with 12 bases between them. CDR1 is SNHLY, CDR2 FYNNEI, per germline. Written as DNA, the CDR3 is TGTGCCAGCAGGAACAGGGGAGGCTCCTACGAGCAGTACTTC. The encoded protein is CASRNRGGSYEQYF.

This clone showed up just a few times. The chain has TRBV7-9 and TRBJ1-2; a possible D gene is TRBD1 (5 bases). The CDR3 runs 13 residues. V lost 5 bases, J lost 5 bases, and 12 bases lay in between. Per germline, CDR1 SEHNR and CDR2 FQNEAQ (reference sequence). The CDR3 loop is CASSPTALYGYTF. CDR3 sequence (DNA): TGTGCCAGCAGCCCGACAGCCCTATATGGCTACACCTTC.

This chain uses TRBV6-5 with TRBJ2-2, with D possibly being TRBD2 (6 bases). The CDR3 sequence is 15 residues long. V was pared by 6 bases and J by 6 bases, with 17 bases between. Germline V CDR1 and CDR2: MNHEY, SVGAGI. The CDR3 here is CASSLGSGAAGELFF. The CDR3 DNA sequence: TGTGCCAGCAGCTTAGGGTCGGGAGCGGCCGGGGAGCTGTTTTTT.

This sequence joins TRBV12-5 and TRBJ2-7, with 8 nucleotides matching TRBD2. Germline CDR1 LGHNT, CDR2 FRNRAP. The CDR3 runs 15 residues. The V and J ends lost 7 bases and 0 bases, in that order; junction bases with no gene match: 8. The CDR3 bases are TGTGCTAGTGCCGGGAGGGTTCCCACCTCCTACGAGCAGTACTTC. The encoded protein is CASAGRVPTSYEQYF.

This chain connects TRBV7-2 to TRBJ2-3; D is unresolved. V lost 1 base, J lost 0 bases, and 5 bases lay in between. Germline loops: CDR1 SGHTA, CDR2 FQGNSA. CDR3 length equals 14 residues. CDR3 region: CASSLDGSTDTQYF. In DNA form, the CDR3 reads TGTGCCAGCAGCTTAGACGGTAGCACAGATACGCAGTATTTT. The variable domain in full, completed from reference TRBV7-2 and TRBJ2-3, reads GAGVSQSPSNKVTEKGKDVELRCDPISGHTALYWYRQSLGQGLEFLIYFQGNSAPDKSGLPSDRFSAERTGGSVSTLTIQRTQQEDSAVYLCASSLDGSTDTQYFGPGTRLTVL.

The V call is TRBV9, the J call TRBJ2-7; 10 bases map to TRBD1. Germline-derived CDR1 and CDR2 are SGDLS and YYNGEE. The CDR3 has 15 amino acids. After removal of 3 bases from V and 2 bases from J, the junction contained 5 bases not matched to a gene. CDR3 loop: CASSDGTGAPYEQYF. The CDR3 DNA is TGTGCCAGCAGCGACGGGACAGGGGCGCCCTACGAGCAGTACTTC.

This clone was picked up a small number of times. This chain links TRBV9 with TRBJ1-2; D may be TRBD1 (5 bases). Germline CDR1 is SGDLS and CDR2 is YYNGEE. V was cut by 0 bases and J by 3 bases, with 9 bases left in between. The CDR3 loop spans 14 amino acids. The CDR3 region is CASSVGIRDYGYTF. In nucleotides, the CDR3 is TGTGCCAGCAGCGTAGGGATCAGGGACTATGGCTACACCTTC.

The chain carries TRBV19 and TRBJ2-5; D is ambiguous. CDR3 length: 13 residues. V lost 5 bases, J lost 2 bases, and 9 bases lay in between. CDR1 is LNHDA and CDR2 is SQIVND in the germline V gene (reference sequence). CDR3 protein: CASSGWLQETQYF. The CDR3 coding sequence is TGTGCCAGTAGTGGTTGGTTACAAGAGACCCAGTACTTC.